The clone carrying this T cell receptor beta chain was counted a single time. This sample is drawn from a study of blood T cell repertoires in COVID-19. TCRdb's copy holds only in-frame clones and misses some; the assay was immunoSEQ multiplex PCR. The table records approximately 130,000 clones, around 85% of them present only once. With 3 bases clipped from V and 2 bases from J, the junction kept 2 bases outside the gene matches. CDR3 length equals 15 residues. Germline CDR1 SGHKS, CDR2 YYEKEE (reference sequence). The chain carries TRBV5-5 and TRBJ1-2; TRBD1 matches at 12 bases. The sample consisted of peripheral blood. The clonotype comes from a human donor in a cohort sampled during active COVID-19. CDR3: CASSWDRGLNYGYTF. For the CDR3, the DNA is TGTGCCAGCAGCTGGGACAGGGGGCTAAACTATGGCTACACCTTC.